The 12 T cell receptor beta chains given below trace back to one sample, sequenced in a study of cytomegalovirus exposure and HLA in healthy donors. Researchers ran the PCR with 60 Vbeta and 13 Jbeta primers. Clones were sequenced by immunoSEQ multiplex PCR, and TCRdb holds only the in-frame ones, with some missing. This sample carries about 140,000 clones, approximately 91% of them seen once, and the ten largest clones take roughly 0.5%. Material for sequencing was PBMCs. The receptors stem from a middle-aged woman in good health and CMV-seronegative.

The chain is built from TRBV6-5 and TRBJ2-3, with TRBD2 matching over 13 bases. The CDR3 has 15 amino acids. Germline V gene lookup returns CDR1 MNHEY and CDR2 SVGAGI. The trim removed 6 bases at V and 7 bases at J, leaving 7 bases unmatched. The CDR3: CASSETSGRWNTQYF. CDR3 in DNA: TGTGCCAGCAGCGAGACTAGCGGGAGGTGGAATACGCAGTATTTT.

As for this clone: Other DNA sequences of this sample code for an identical CDR3. This sequence joins TRBV6-1 and TRBJ1-5; 7 bases map to TRBD1. V trimming: 1 base; J trimming: 2 bases; junction bases outside the gene matches: 2. The V gene's germline CDR1 is MNHNS and CDR2 SASEGT. The CDR3 consists of 15 residues. The CDR3 DNA sequence: TGTGCCAGCAGTGAAGGACAGGGAGGCAATCAGCCCCAGCATTTT. As protein: CASSEGQGGNQPQHF.

V usage is TRBV5-6 and J usage is TRBJ2-7; TRBD1 aligns across 8 bases. The CDR3 extends over 15 amino acids. The J segment lost 0 bases and the V segment lost 4 bases, leaving 6 bases of the junction unmatched. The germline CDR1 and CDR2 sequences are SGHDT and YYEEEE. The CDR3 loop reads CASSRRGLSSYEQYF. The CDR3 DNA reads as TGTGCCAGCAGCCGCAGGGGGCTAAGCTCCTACGAGCAGTACTTC.

Regarding this clone: A junction end diverges from the germline sequence, so it may reflect a read error. The chain couples TRBV19 to TRBJ2-5, with a tentative D call TRBD1 (6 bases). This CDR3 spans 15 amino acids. Looked up from germline, CDR1 is LNHDA and CDR2 is SQIVND (reference sequence). The CDR3 nucleotides read TGTGCCAGTAGGGGAAGAGACAGGTCATCGGCCCCATCGAACTTC. It encodes CASRGRDRSSAPSNF.

This chain joins TRBV5-5 and TRBJ2-1; D not resolved. Trimming removed 1 base from V and 10 bases from J, with 12 bases in between. Germline loops: CDR1 SGHKS, CDR2 YYEKEE (reference sequence). The CDR3 spans 13 residues. The chain's CDR3 is CASSLIPGGEQFF. The CDR3 DNA sequence: TGTGCCAGCAGCTTGATTCCGGGTGGCGAGCAGTTCTTC. The variable domain in full, with the rest retrieved from reference TRBV5-5 and TRBJ2-1, is DAGVTQSPTHLIKTRGQQVTLRCSPISGHKSVSWYQQVLGQGPQFIFQYYEKEERGRGNFPDRFSARQFPNYSSELNVNALLLGDSALYLCASSLIPGGEQFFGPGTRLTVL.

The chain employs TRBV19 and TRBJ2-3, with TRBD1 as a possible D gene (5 bases). CDR1 is LNHDA, CDR2 SQIVND, per germline (reference sequence). The CDR3 runs to 14 residues. Trimming took off 3 bases at V and 3 bases at J, with 10 bases between the two ends. CDR3 sequence reads: CASSMGPGTDTQYF. The CDR3 DNA sequence: TGTGCCAGTAGTATGGGGCCCGGAACAGATACGCAGTATTTT.

CDR3 DNA sequence: TGTGCCAGCAGCTCCGGGGCTAGCGGTAGAAGGGAGACCCAGTACTTC. Amino acid sequence: CASSSGASGRRETQYF. This chain connects TRBV2 to TRBJ2-5; TRBD2 aligns across 7 bases. The germline gives CDR1 SNHLY, CDR2 FYNNEI. V dropped 6 bases and J dropped 5; count of bases not matched to a gene: 15. The CDR3 contains 16 residues. The complete variable domain, with remaining parts taken from reference TRBV2 and TRBJ2-5, reads EPEVTQTPSHQVTQMGQEVILRCVPISNHLYFYWYRQILGQKVEFLVSFYNNEISEKSEIFDDQFSVERPDGSNFTLKIRSTKLEDSAMYFCASSSGASGRRETQYFGPGTRLLVL.

This sequence joins TRBV28 and TRBJ2-1; 11 bases fit TRBD2. Germline CDR1 MDHEN, CDR2 SYDVKM. The CDR3 runs to 16 residues. V shed 3 bases, J shed 7 bases, and the junction held 8 bases outside the gene matches. The CDR3 loop is CASSFGTSGAKNEQFF. In DNA, the CDR3 is TGTGCCAGCAGTTTCGGGACTAGCGGTGCCAAAAATGAGCAGTTCTTC.

The chain couples TRBV28 to TRBJ2-7, with 8 nucleotides matching TRBD1. Germline CDR1 reads MDHEN; CDR2 reads SYDVKM. The CDR3 extends over 15 amino acids. V trimming: 4 bases; J trimming: 7 bases; junction bases outside the gene matches: 12. The CDR3 protein is CASSSPQGAPEEQYF. The CDR3 DNA reads as TGTGCCAGCAGTTCGCCCCAGGGGGCCCCCGAAGAGCAGTACTTC.

This clone came up a few times. The chain has TRBV6-5 and TRBJ2-7, with 7 bases lining up with TRBD1. V dropped 6 bases and J dropped 4; count of bases not matched to a gene: 6. This CDR3 region has 13 residues. The germline CDR1 and CDR2 sequences are MNHEY and SVGAGI. This CDR3 reads CASRKTGAYEQYF. DNA of the CDR3: TGTGCCAGCAGGAAAACAGGGGCATACGAGCAGTACTTC.

The chain employs TRBV2 and TRBJ1-1; 8 nucleotides align to TRBD1. CDR1 and CDR2 from the germline V gene are SNHLY and FYNNEI. The CDR3 consists of 13 residues. V shed 7 bases, J shed 11 bases, and the junction held 12 bases outside the gene matches. DNA of the CDR3: TGTGCCAGCACTACGGTGACAGGGGTCGCGGCTTTCTTT. Its protein product is CASTTVTGVAAFF. The variable domain in full, with the rest retrieved from reference TRBV2 and TRBJ1-1, is EPEVTQTPSHQVTQMGQEVILRCVPISNHLYFYWYRQILGQKVEFLVSFYNNEISEKSEIFDDQFSVERPDGSNFTLKIRSTKLEDSAMYFCASTTVTGVAAFFGQGTRLTVV.

V gene TRBV20-1 combines with J gene TRBJ1-2; no reliable D call. The CDR3 extends over 11 amino acids. CDR1 is DFQATT and CDR2 is SNEGSKA in the germline V gene (reference sequence). With 5 bases removed from V and 5 bases from J, the gap between germline ends came to 9 bases. The CDR3 DNA follows: TGCAGTGCTCCCGAGTCTTATGGCTACACCTTC. This codes for CSAPESYGYTF.